The 31 T cell receptor beta chains listed next were all sequenced from one sample in a study of shared clonotypes between healthy human individuals. Data came from immunoSEQ multiplex PCR; TCRdb stores just in-frame clones and leaves some out. Of millions of clones listed, roughly nine tenths are singletons. The sample comprised naive CD4+ T cells sorted from blood. Specified subset: CD45RA+ positively selected. The receptors derive from a young man in good health.

This chain uses TRBV7-9 with TRBJ1-4; TRBD1 aligns across 10 bases. The CDR3 contains 15 residues. Germline assignment: CDR1 SEHNR and CDR2 FQNEAQ (reference sequence). V shed 1 base and J 8 bases; nucleotides not matched to a gene: 4. The CDR3 coding sequence is TGTGCCAGCAGCTTAGGGACAGGGGGAAGCGAAAAACTGTTTTTT. Residues: CASSLGTGGSEKLFF.

The V and J genes are TRBV5-1 and TRBJ2-7, with 10 bases identical to TRBD1. Germline assignment: CDR1 SGHRS and CDR2 YFSETQ. V dropped 2 bases and J dropped 4; count of bases not matched to a gene: 3. The CDR3 extends over 14 amino acids. This chain's CDR3 is CASSLRGQGYEQYF. The CDR3 nucleotides are TGCGCCAGCAGCTTAAGGGGACAGGGGTACGAGCAGTACTTC. The entire variable domain, with the rest obtained from reference TRBV5-1 and TRBJ2-7, is as follows: KAGVTQTPRYLIKTRGQQVTLSCSPISGHRSVSWYQQTPGQGLQFLFEYFSETQRNKGNFPGRFSGRQFSNSRSEMNVSTLELGDSALYLCASSLRGQGYEQYFGPGTRLTVT.

This clone was observed a few times. This chain connects TRBV7-9 to TRBJ1-2, with a tentative D call TRBD1 (5 bases). The length of the CDR3 is 13 residues. Trimming took 4 bases from V and 2 from J, leaving 8 bases between them. Germline assignment: CDR1 SEHNR and CDR2 FQNEAQ (reference sequence). The CDR3 nucleotides read TGTGCCAGCAGCTCTCCAGGGAACTATGGCTACACCTTC. This translates into CASSSPGNYGYTF.

V usage is TRBV7-2 and J usage is TRBJ2-2, with D uncertain. Between the trimmed V and J ends, which lost 0 bases and 2 bases, there was a span of 10 bases. Germline V gene data show CDR1 as SGHTA and CDR2 as FQGNSA. There are 16 residues in the CDR3. The CDR3 loop is CASSLALGLNTGELFF. The CDR3 DNA reads as TGTGCCAGCAGCTTAGCTTTAGGGCTCAACACCGGGGAGCTGTTTTTT.

The J gene is TRBJ2-6, the V gene TRBV15; 7 bases fit TRBD1. This CDR3 has 16 amino acids. V was clipped by 8 bases and J by 0 bases; unmatched bases: 7. Germline-derived CDR1 and CDR2 are LNHNV and YYDKDF (reference sequence). The CDR3 DNA is TGTGCCACCGGCGACAGGGATCGCTCTGGGGCCAACGTCCTGACTTTC. It specifies CATGDRDRSGANVLTF.

The chain uses TRBV11-2 and TRBJ2-7; possibly TRBD2 for D (6 bases). Trimming took off 5 bases at V and 0 bases at J, with 14 bases between the two ends. Germline CDR1 SGHAT, CDR2 FQNNGV. There are 15 residues in the CDR3. The chain's CDR3 is CASSPLARDSYEQYF. In DNA, the CDR3 is TGTGCCAGCAGCCCTCTAGCGCGGGACTCCTACGAGCAGTACTTC. Based on the CDR3 plus reference TRBV11-2 and TRBJ2-7, the full variable domain is EAGVAQSPRYKIIEKRQSVAFWCNPISGHATLYWYQQILGQGPKLLIQFQNNGVVDDSQLPKDRFSAERLKGVDSTLKIQPAKLEDSAVYLCASSPLARDSYEQYFGPGTRLTVT.

J is TRBJ2-7 and V is TRBV29-1, with TRBD2 as a possible D gene (6 bases). The CDR3 runs to 13 residues. Trimming pared 3 bases from V and 4 bases from J, leaving 13 bases between. CDR1 and CDR2 from the germline V gene are SQVTM and ANQGSEA. DNA for the CDR3: TGCAGCGTTGAGGGAGACGGGGGTTACGAGCAGTACTTC. It translates to CSVEGDGGYEQYF.

The rearrangement joins TRBV7-8 to TRBJ1-2; the match to TRBD1 covers 9 bases. V dropped 5 bases and J dropped 8; count of bases not matched to a gene: 12. Germline assignment: CDR1 SGHVS and CDR2 FQNEAQ. This CDR3 region has 15 residues. CDR3 DNA: TGTGCCAGCAGCCCGGCTGTACAGGGGGCAAGGGGCTACACCTTC. Its protein is CASSPAVQGARGYTF. The whole variable domain, filled in from reference TRBV7-8 and TRBJ1-2, reads GAGVSQSPRYKVAKRGQDVALRCDPISGHVSLFWYQQALGQGPEFLTYFQNEAQLDKSGLPSDRFFAERPEGSVSTLKIQRTQQEDSAVYLCASSPAVQGARGYTFGSGTRLTVV.

The chain uses TRBV6-5 and TRBJ2-3, with D perhaps TRBD1 or TRBD2 (5 bases each). This CDR3 has 15 residues. The ends were cut back, 2 bases at V and 4 bases at J, with 13 bases in the middle. Germline V gives CDR1 MNHEY, CDR2 SVGAGI. The CDR3 loop is CASSYRGSRADTQYF. Here the CDR3 DNA reads TGTGCCAGCAGTTACCGGGGCTCTAGGGCAGATACGCAGTATTTT.

V usage is TRBV2 and J usage is TRBJ2-7; possible D gene TRBD1, 6 bases. Trimming removed 5 bases from V and 3 bases from J, with 14 bases in between. The germline V gene has CDR1 SNHLY and CDR2 FYNNEI. The CDR3 covers 14 residues. CDR3 DNA sequence: TGTGCCAGCAGTCCACAGGGAACGATCTACGAGCAGTACTTC. Translated: CASSPQGTIYEQYF.

This chain joins TRBV30 and TRBJ1-2; no firm D call. V shed 3 bases and J shed 2 bases, with 13 bases lying between them. Germline CDR1 reads GTSNPN; CDR2 reads SVGIG (reference sequence). The CDR3 is 14 amino acids. The CDR3 here is CAWRRKDSNYGYTF. CDR3 DNA: TGTGCCTGGAGACGTAAAGATAGCAACTATGGCTACACCTTC.

The rearrangement uses TRBV7-8 and TRBJ2-7, with 7 bases aligning to TRBD1. Germline V gene data show CDR1 as SGHVS and CDR2 as FQNEAQ. The CDR3 has 14 amino acids. V shed 1 base, J shed 7 bases, and the junction held 7 bases outside the gene matches. The CDR3 nucleotides read TGTGCCAGCAGCTTAGTAGACAGGGTGGGTGAGCAGTACTTC. It is translated as CASSLVDRVGEQYF.

This rearrangement joins TRBV5-1 to TRBJ2-5; D might be TRBD1 (5 bases). The V gene's germline CDR1 is SGHRS and CDR2 YFSETQ. The CDR3 is 13 amino acids. V was shortened by 2 bases and J by 2 bases, with 7 bases between the two germline ends. CDR3 residues: CASSLKGQETQYF. DNA for the CDR3: TGCGCCAGCAGCTTAAAGGGGCAAGAGACCCAGTACTTC.

Only one count was recorded for this clone. The gene calls are TRBV19 and TRBJ2-2; 10 bases match TRBD2. Germline CDR1 and CDR2: LNHDA and SQIVND (reference sequence). J gave up 4 bases and V 7 bases, and 21 bases lay outside the gene matches. This CDR3 spans 20 amino acids. The CDR3 bases are TGTGCCAGTACCCCCATGGGACAGAGAGGAAGCGGGGGGGGCACCGGGGAGCTGTTTTTT. Translating it yields CASTPMGQRGSGGGTGELFF. Using reference TRBV19 and TRBJ2-2 for the parts outside the CDR3, the full variable domain is DGGITQSPKYLFRKEGQNVTLSCEQNLNHDAMYWYRQDPGQGLRLIYYSQIVNDFQKGDIAEGYSVSREKKESFPLTVTSAQKNPTAFYLCASTPMGQRGSGGGTGELFFGEGSRLTVL.

The J gene is TRBJ1-6, the V gene TRBV30; 7 nucleotides align to TRBD1. The CDR3 covers 16 residues. Germline V gene lookup returns CDR1 GTSNPN and CDR2 SVGIG (reference sequence). The trim removed 1 base at V and 7 bases at J, leaving 10 bases unmatched. CDR3 DNA: TGTGCCTGGAGTGCCGACAGGGATCTAACGAATTCACCCCTCCACTTT. It is translated as CAWSADRDLTNSPLHF.

This chain uses TRBV7-6 with TRBJ2-5; D is unclear. Trimming took off 1 base at V and 4 bases at J, with 7 bases between the two ends. The CDR3 covers 13 residues. Per germline, CDR1 SGHVS and CDR2 FNYEAQ. The CDR3 DNA is TGTGCCAGCAGCTTAGGGCCTCTAGAGACCCAGTACTTC. This translates into CASSLGPLETQYF.

This rearrangement joins TRBV30 to TRBJ1-1; D uncertain. CDR1 is GTSNPN and CDR2 is SVGIG in the germline V gene (reference sequence). V was cut by 4 bases and J by 3 bases, with 12 bases left in between. This CDR3 comprises 13 residues. CDR3 in amino acids: CAWNPRRYTEAFF. The CDR3 DNA sequence: TGTGCCTGGAACCCCCGCCGCTACACTGAAGCTTTCTTT.

This chain uses TRBV7-9 with TRBJ2-5; D is ambiguous. The CDR3 length is 15 residues. The germline V gene encodes CDR1 SEHNR and CDR2 FQNEAQ (reference sequence). Trimming left V 3 bases short and J 5 bases short, with 16 bases between. The CDR3 DNA reads as TGTGCCAGCAGCTTCGAGTTGCGAATACCGGAGACCCAGTACTTC. It codes for CASSFELRIPETQYF.

The chain recombines TRBV5-1 with TRBJ2-5; 8 positions agree with TRBD1. Matching the DNA end better, TRBJ2-7 makes the J call doubtful. The germline V gene has CDR1 SGHRS and CDR2 YFSETQ. There are 15 residues in the CDR3. CDR3 loop: CASSLRTGNSYEQYF. For the CDR3, the DNA is TGCGCCAGCAGCCTGCGGACAGGGAATTCCTACGAGCAGTACTTC.

The rearrangement links TRBV7-9 to TRBJ1-3; D gene unclear. The V gene's germline CDR1 is SEHNR and CDR2 FQNEAQ (reference sequence). The CDR3 spans 12 residues. Deletions cut 4 bases from V and 4 bases from J, with 5 bases between. In nucleotides, the CDR3 is TGTGCCAGCAGCTACGCGGGAAACACCATATATTTT. Translation gives CASSYAGNTIYF.

The chain carries TRBV5-6 and TRBJ2-5; TRBD2 agrees at 12 bases. TRBJ2-7 explains the end of the DNA better; the J call may be wrong. The CDR3 sequence is 15 residues long. Germline V gene data show CDR1 as SGHDT and CDR2 as YYEEEE. CDR3 DNA sequence: TGTGCCAGCAGCGAACTAGCGGGAGGCTCCTACGAGCAGTACTTC. As protein: CASSELAGGSYEQYF.

This chain joins TRBV6-6 and TRBJ2-7, with TRBD2 matching 8 bases. The V gene's germline CDR1 is MNHNY and CDR2 SVGAGI (reference sequence). The CDR3 runs 13 residues. V shed 2 bases and J 7 bases; nucleotides not matched to a gene: 4. CDR3 nucleotides: TGTGCCAGCAGTTACCTTCGGGGGGGGGAGCAGTACTTC. It is translated as CASSYLRGGEQYF.

The chain links TRBV5-6 to TRBJ1-2; D possibly corresponds to TRBD1 (6 bases). Germline values: CDR1 SGHDT, CDR2 YYEEEE. V lost 4 bases and J lost 8, with 21 bases in between. This CDR3 spans 15 amino acids. The CDR3 loop reads CASSRVEQGGGGYTF. The CDR3 nucleotides are TGTGCCAGCAGCCGGGTCGAACAGGGAGGAGGAGGCTACACCTTC.

V is TRBV6-6 and J is TRBJ1-2, with D maybe TRBD1 (6 bases). The CDR3 contains 14 residues. V lost 7 bases and J 8 bases, leaving 20 bases between the germline ends. CDR1 and CDR2 (germline): MNHNY, SVGAGI (reference sequence). The CDR3 is CASIITGSARGYTF. In DNA form, the CDR3 reads TGTGCCAGCATTATTACAGGGTCTGCAAGAGGCTACACCTTC.

The chain joins TRBV13 to TRBJ2-3; the D is unclear. The V gene lost 7 bases and the J gene lost 4 bases, with 12 bases spanning the gap. CDR3 size: 13 residues. Germline-derived CDR1 and CDR2 are PRHDT and FYEKMQ (reference sequence). The CDR3 DNA reads TGTGCCAGCATACCCGAGACGTCAGATACGCAGTATTTT. Translated: CASIPETSDTQYF.

This clone was detected only a few times. The chain combines TRBV2 with TRBJ1-6; TRBD1 aligns across 7 bases. Germline CDR1 reads SNHLY; CDR2 reads FYNNEI. With V trimmed by 6 bases and J by 6 bases, 5 bases remained unmatched. This CDR3 has 14 residues. CDR3 sequence (DNA): TGTGCCAGCAGAGGGACAGACTTTAATTCACCCCTCCACTTT. It specifies CASRGTDFNSPLHF. Looking up the rest from reference TRBV2 and TRBJ1-6 gives the full variable domain: EPEVTQTPSHQVTQMGQEVILRCVPISNHLYFYWYRQILGQKVEFLVSFYNNEISEKSEIFDDQFSVERPDGSNFTLKIRSTKLEDSAMYFCASRGTDFNSPLHFGNGTRLTVT.

J is TRBJ1-1 and V is TRBV11-2; a weak D match, TRBD1 (6 bases). Germline loops: CDR1 SGHAT, CDR2 FQNNGV. Trimming cost V 5 bases and J 6 bases, with 19 bases left between them. The CDR3 is 15 residues long. The CDR3 sequence is CASSEGGTFYAEAFF. The CDR3 DNA reads as TGTGCCAGCAGCGAAGGAGGGACATTTTACGCTGAAGCTTTCTTT.

This clone was seen a single time. The V and J genes are TRBV5-1 and TRBJ1-1; D might be TRBD1 (6 bases). Germline-derived CDR1 and CDR2 are SGHRS and YFSETQ. The CDR3 extends over 14 amino acids. V was clipped by 1 base and J by 4 bases, with 11 bases between them. The CDR3 sequence is CASSLTGIGTEAFF. The CDR3 nucleotides are TGCGCCAGCAGCTTGACAGGGATTGGCACTGAAGCTTTCTTT.

In regard to this clone: Other nucleotide sequences in the sample specify the same CDR3. This chain joins TRBV6-5 and TRBJ2-7, with 7 bases matching TRBD1. V was clipped by 6 bases and J by 4 bases; unmatched bases: 3. The V gene's germline CDR1 is MNHEY and CDR2 SVGAGI. The CDR3 consists of 12 residues. The CDR3 protein is CASSPQGYEQYF. DNA for the CDR3: TGTGCCAGCAGCCCACAGGGGTACGAGCAGTACTTC.

The chain employs TRBV9 and TRBJ1-5, with unresolved D. Looked up from germline, CDR1 is SGDLS and CDR2 is YYNGEE. Trimming took 0 bases from V and 2 from J, leaving 9 bases between them. The CDR3 loop spans 15 amino acids. CDR3 in amino acids: CASSVGGHGNQPQHF. In nucleotides, the CDR3 is TGTGCCAGCAGCGTAGGTGGGCATGGCAATCAGCCCCAGCATTTT.

This clone showed up just a few times. J is TRBJ1-1 and V is TRBV18, with D maybe TRBD1 (5 bases). V was pared by 3 bases and J by 5 bases, with 10 bases between. Germline V gene data show CDR1 as KGHSH and CDR2 as LQKENI. This CDR3 is 13 amino acids long. CDR3 sequence: CASSPTEGTEAFF. In DNA form, the CDR3 reads TGTGCCAGCTCACCCACGGAGGGGACTGAAGCTTTCTTT. Supplemented by reference TRBV18 and TRBJ1-1, the full variable domain reads NAGVMQNPRHLVRRRGQEARLRCSPMKGHSHVYWYRQLPEEGLKFMVYLQKENIIDESGMPKERFSAEFPKEGPSILRIQQVVRGDSAAYFCASSPTEGTEAFFGQGTRLTVV.